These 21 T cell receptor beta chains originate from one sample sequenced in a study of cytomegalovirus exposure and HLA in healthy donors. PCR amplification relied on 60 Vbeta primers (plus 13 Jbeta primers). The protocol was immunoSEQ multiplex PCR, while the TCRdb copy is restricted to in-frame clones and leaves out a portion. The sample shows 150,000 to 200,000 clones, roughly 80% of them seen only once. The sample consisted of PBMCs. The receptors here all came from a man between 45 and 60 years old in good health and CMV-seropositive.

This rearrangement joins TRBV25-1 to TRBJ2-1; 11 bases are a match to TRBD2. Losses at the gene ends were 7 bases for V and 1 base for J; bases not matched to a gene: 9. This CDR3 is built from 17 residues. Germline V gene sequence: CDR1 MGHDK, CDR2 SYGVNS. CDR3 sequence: CASNRASGRSSYNEQFF. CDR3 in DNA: TGTGCCAGCAACCGGGCTAGCGGGAGGTCTTCCTACAATGAGCAGTTCTTC.

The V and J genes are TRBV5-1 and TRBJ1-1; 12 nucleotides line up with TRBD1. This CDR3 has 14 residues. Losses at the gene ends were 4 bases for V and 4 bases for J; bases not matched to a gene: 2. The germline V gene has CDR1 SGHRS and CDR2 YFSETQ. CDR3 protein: CASSQGQGATEAFF. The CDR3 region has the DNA TGCGCCAGCAGCCAGGGACAGGGGGCCACTGAAGCTTTCTTT.

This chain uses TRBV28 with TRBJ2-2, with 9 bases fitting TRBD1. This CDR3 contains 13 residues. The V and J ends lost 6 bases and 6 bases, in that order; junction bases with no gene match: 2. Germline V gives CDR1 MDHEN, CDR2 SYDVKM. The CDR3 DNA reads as TGTGCCAGCAGACAGGGGGCTTCCGGGGAGCTGTTTTTT. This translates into CASRQGASGELFF.

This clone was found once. The CDR3 sequence is CASRPRGQGSADTQYF. In DNA form, the CDR3 reads TGTGCCAGCAGACCTAGGGGACAGGGCTCGGCAGATACGCAGTATTTT. This chain connects TRBV11-2 to TRBJ2-3, with 9 bases identical to TRBD1. With 6 bases clipped from V and 4 bases from J, the junction kept 11 bases outside the gene matches. Germline V gene lookup returns CDR1 SGHAT and CDR2 FQNNGV. The CDR3 consists of 16 residues.

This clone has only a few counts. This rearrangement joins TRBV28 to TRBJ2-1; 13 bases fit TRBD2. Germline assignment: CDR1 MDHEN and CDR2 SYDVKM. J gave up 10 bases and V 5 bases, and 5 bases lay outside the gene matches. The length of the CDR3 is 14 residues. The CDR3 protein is CASSVLAGGGEQFF. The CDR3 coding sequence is TGTGCCAGCAGTGTACTAGCGGGAGGGGGAGAGCAGTTCTTC.

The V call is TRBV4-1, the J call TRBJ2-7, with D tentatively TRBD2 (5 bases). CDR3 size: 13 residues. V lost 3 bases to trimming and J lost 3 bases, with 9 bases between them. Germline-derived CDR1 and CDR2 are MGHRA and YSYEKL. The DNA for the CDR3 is TGCGCCAGCAGCCAGGACTTTTTCTACGAGCAGTACTTC. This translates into CASSQDFFYEQYF.

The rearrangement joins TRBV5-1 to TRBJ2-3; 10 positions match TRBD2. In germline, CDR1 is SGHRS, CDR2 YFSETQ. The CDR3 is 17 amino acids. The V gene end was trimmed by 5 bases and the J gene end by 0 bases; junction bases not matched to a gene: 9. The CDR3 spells CASRSYGLAESTDTQYF. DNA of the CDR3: TGCGCCAGCAGAAGTTATGGACTAGCGGAAAGCACAGATACGCAGTATTTT.

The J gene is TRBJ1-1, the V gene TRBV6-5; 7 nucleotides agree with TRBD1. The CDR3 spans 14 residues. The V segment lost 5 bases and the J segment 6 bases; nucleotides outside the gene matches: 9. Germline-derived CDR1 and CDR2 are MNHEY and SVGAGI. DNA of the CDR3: TGTGCCAGCAGTGAATGGGCAGGGGGGTCTGAAGCTTTCTTT. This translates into CASSEWAGGSEAFF.

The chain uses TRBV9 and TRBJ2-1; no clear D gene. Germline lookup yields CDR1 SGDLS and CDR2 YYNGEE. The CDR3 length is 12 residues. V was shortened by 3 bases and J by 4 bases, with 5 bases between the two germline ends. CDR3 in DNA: TGTGCCAGCAGCGCCCAATACAATGAGCAGTTCTTC. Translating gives CASSAQYNEQFF.

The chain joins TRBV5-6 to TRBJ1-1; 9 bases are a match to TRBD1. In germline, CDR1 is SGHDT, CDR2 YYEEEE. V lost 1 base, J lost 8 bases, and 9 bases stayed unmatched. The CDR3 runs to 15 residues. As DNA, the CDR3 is TGTGCCAGCAGCTTGCCCGGGACAGGGTGGGGGGAAGCTTTCTTT. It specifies CASSLPGTGWGEAFF.

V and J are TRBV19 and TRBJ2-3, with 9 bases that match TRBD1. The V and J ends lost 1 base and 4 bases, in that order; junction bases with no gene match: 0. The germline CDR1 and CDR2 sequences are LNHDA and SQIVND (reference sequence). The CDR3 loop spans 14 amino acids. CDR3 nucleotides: TGTGCCAGTAGTATAGGACAGGGGGCAGATACGCAGTATTTT. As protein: CASSIGQGADTQYF. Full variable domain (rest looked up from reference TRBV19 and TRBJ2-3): DGGITQSPKYLFRKEGQNVTLSCEQNLNHDAMYWYRQDPGQGLRLIYYSQIVNDFQKGDIAEGYSVSREKKESFPLTVTSAQKNPTAFYLCASSIGQGADTQYFGPGTRLTVL.

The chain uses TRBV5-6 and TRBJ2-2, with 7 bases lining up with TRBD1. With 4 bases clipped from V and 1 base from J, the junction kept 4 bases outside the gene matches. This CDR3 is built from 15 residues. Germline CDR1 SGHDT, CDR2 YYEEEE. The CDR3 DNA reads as TGTGCCAGCAGCCCGGGACAGTGGAACACCGGGGAGCTGTTTTTT. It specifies CASSPGQWNTGELFF.

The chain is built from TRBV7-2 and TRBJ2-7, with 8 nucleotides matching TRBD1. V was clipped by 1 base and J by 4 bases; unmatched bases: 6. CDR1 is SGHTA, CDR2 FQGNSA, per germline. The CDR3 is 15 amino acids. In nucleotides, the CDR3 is TGTGCCAGCAGCTTAGACAGGGGGATTGCATACGAGCAGTACTTC. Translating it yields CASSLDRGIAYEQYF.

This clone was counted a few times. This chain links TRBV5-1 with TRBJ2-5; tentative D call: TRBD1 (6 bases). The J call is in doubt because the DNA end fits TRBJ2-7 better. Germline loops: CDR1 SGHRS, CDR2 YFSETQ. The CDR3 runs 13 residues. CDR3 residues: CASSLEQGYEQYF. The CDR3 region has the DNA TGCGCCAGCAGCTTGGAACAGGGCTACGAGCAGTACTTC.

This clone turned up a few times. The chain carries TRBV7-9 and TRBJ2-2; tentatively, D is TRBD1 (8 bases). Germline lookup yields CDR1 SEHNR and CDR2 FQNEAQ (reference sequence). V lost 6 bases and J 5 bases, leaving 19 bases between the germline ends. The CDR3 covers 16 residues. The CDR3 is CASRPTGGGMTGELFF. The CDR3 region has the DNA TGTGCCAGCAGACCTACAGGGGGAGGGATGACCGGGGAGCTGTTTTTT.

CDR3 protein: CASSQVTGTQPQHF. DNA for the CDR3: TGTGCCAGCAGCCAAGTAACAGGGACTCAGCCCCAGCATTTT. The V gene is TRBV4-2, the J gene TRBJ1-5; perhaps TRBD1 as D (6 bases). Germline V gene data show CDR1 as LGHNA and CDR2 as YNFKEQ. With 1 base removed from V and 6 bases from J, the gap between germline ends came to 10 bases. The CDR3 runs to 14 residues.

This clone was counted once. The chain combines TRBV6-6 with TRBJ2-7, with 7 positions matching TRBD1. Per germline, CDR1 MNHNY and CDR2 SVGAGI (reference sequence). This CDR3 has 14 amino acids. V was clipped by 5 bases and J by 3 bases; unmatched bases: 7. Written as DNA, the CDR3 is TGTGCCAGCAGTATACAGGGGCCGATCTACGAGCAGTACTTC. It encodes CASSIQGPIYEQYF.

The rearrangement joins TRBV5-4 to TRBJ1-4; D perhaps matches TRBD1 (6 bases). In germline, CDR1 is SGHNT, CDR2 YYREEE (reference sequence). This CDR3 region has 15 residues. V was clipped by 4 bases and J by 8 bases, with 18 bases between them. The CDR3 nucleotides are TGTGCCAGCAGCACAGACAGGCCAGGGCGCGAAAAACTGTTTTTT. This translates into CASSTDRPGREKLFF. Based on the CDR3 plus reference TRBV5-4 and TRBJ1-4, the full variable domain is ETGVTQSPTHLIKTRGQQVTLRCSSQSGHNTVSWYQQALGQGPQFIFQYYREEENGRGNFPPRFSGLQFPNYSSELNVNALELDDSALYLCASSTDRPGREKLFFGSGTQLSVL.

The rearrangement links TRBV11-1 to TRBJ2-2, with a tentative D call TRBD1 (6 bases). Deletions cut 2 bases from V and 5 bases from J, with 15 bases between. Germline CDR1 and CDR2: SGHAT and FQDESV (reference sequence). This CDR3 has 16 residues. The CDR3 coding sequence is TGTGCCAGCAGCTTAAACTCAGGGGATTATACCGGGGAGCTGTTTTTT. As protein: CASSLNSGDYTGELFF.

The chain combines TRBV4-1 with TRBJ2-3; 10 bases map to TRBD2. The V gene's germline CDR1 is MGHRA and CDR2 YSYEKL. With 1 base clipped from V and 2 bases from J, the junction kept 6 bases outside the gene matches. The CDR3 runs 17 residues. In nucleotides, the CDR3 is TGCGCCAGCAGCCAAGTAGCGGGGGGACCTTCCACAGATACGCAGTATTTT. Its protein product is CASSQVAGGPSTDTQYF.

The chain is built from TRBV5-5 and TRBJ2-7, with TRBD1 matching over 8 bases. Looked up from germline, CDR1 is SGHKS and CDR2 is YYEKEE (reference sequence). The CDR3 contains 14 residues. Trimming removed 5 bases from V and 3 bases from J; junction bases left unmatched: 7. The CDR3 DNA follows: TGTGCCAGCAGGATCAGGGGGCCCAACTACGAGCAGTACTTC. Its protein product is CASRIRGPNYEQYF.